This paragraph reports one T cell receptor beta chain. This entry belongs to a study of T cell changes during pregnancy in multiple sclerosis. The CDR3 is 14 amino acids. Looked up from germline, CDR1 is LGHNA and CDR2 is YNFKEQ. V shed 1 base and J 5 bases; nucleotides not matched to a gene: 2. Clones were sequenced by immunoSEQ multiplex PCR, and TCRdb holds only the in-frame ones, with some missing. This sample has just under 65,000 clones, with around 92% found just once. The chain is built from TRBV4-2 and TRBJ1-3, with TRBD1 matching over 7 bases. Sequencing was performed on peripheral blood, taken after pregnancy. This receptor was identified in a female donor in good health, enrolled as a control in a pregnancy study. The CDR3 loop is CASSQGQGRNTIYF. In nucleotides, the CDR3 is TGTGCCAGCAGCCAAGGACAGGGAAGAAACACCATATATTTT.